Presented here are 26 T cell receptor beta chains from one specimen sequenced in a study of CD8 T cells in ankylosing spondylitis. A single record per CDR3 protein comes from TCRdb applying MiXCR to the 5' RACE reads. The sample lists approximately 240,000 distinct CDR3 sequences, over 9.5% occurring once. Sample: blood, either unsorted or a sorted T cell fraction (not recorded which). Receptors originate from a male donor with ankylosing spondylitis or in good health (not recorded which).

This chain links TRBV6-1 with TRBJ2-1; 15 bases are a match to TRBD2. Germline V gene lookup returns CDR1 MNHNS and CDR2 SASEGT. This CDR3 is 16 amino acids long. V lost 5 bases, J lost 8 bases, and 7 bases stayed unmatched. The CDR3 DNA follows: TGTGCCAGCAGTAGGGGGACTAGCGGGGGGAATTATGAGCAGTTCTTC. Protein product: CASSRGTSGGNYEQFF.

This clonotype was observed a few times. This rearrangement joins TRBV7-6 to TRBJ1-3; D not certain. Germline lookup yields CDR1 SGHVS and CDR2 FNYEAQ. CDR3 length: 14 amino acids. V lost 0 bases to trimming and J lost 2 bases, with 5 bases between them. CDR3 amino acids: CASSLATAGNTIYF. CDR3 sequence (DNA): TGTGCCAGCAGCTTAGCGACGGCTGGAAACACCATATATTTT.

This clonotype was detected ten times or more. V is TRBV12-3 or TRBV12-4 and J is TRBJ2-4; D is possibly TRBD2 (6 bases). V gave up 3 bases and J gave up 7 bases, with 10 bases separating them. CDR3 size: 13 residues. The CDR3 DNA is TGTGCCAGCAGTTTCGGGGGATCGAACATTCAGTACTTC. Translating it yields CASSFGGSNIQYF.

CDR3: CASRPDRPGELFF. In DNA form, the CDR3 reads TGTGCCAGCAGACCAGATAGGCCCGGGGAGCTGTTTTTT. This chain connects TRBV6-2 or TRBV6-3 to TRBJ2-2; D is ambiguous. CDR1 is MNHEY and CDR2 is SVGEGT in the germline V gene. The length of the CDR3 is 13 residues. Trimming shortened V by 6 bases and J by 6 bases, and 11 bases separated the two germline ends.

The chain couples TRBV7-9 to TRBJ2-3; the D gene is possibly TRBD2 (6 bases). Germline V gives CDR1 SEHNR, CDR2 FQNEAQ (reference sequence). Trimming took 4 bases from V and 2 from J, leaving 13 bases between them. The CDR3 length is 15 residues. This CDR3 reads CASSSWAGHTDTQYF. The CDR3, as DNA: TGTGCCAGCAGCTCGTGGGCGGGGCACACAGATACGCAGTATTTT. Full variable domain (remainder filled in from reference TRBV7-9 and TRBJ2-3): DTGVSQNPRHKITKRGQNVTFRCDPISEHNRLYWYRQTLGQGPEFLTYFQNEAQLEKSRLLSDRFSAERPKGSFSTLEIQRTEQGDSAMYLCASSSWAGHTDTQYFGPGTRLTVL.

This clonotype occurred many times. CDR3 residues: CSARGQGRGTEAFF. The CDR3 nucleotides are TGCAGTGCTAGAGGGCAGGGTAGAGGGACTGAAGCTTTCTTT. The V gene is TRBV20-1, the J gene TRBJ1-1; TRBD1 might be the D (5 bases). The CDR3 contains 14 residues. Germline loops: CDR1 DFQATT, CDR2 SNEGSKA (reference sequence). Trimming left V 1 base short and J 5 bases short, with 14 bases between.

This clonotype has a count of ten or more. The V and J genes are TRBV6-6 and TRBJ1-2; maybe TRBD1 (6 bases). Trimming stripped 4 bases from V and 6 bases from J, with 12 bases between. The germline V gene has CDR1 MNHNY and CDR2 SVGAGI (reference sequence). CDR3 length equals 13 residues. CDR3 bases: TGTGCCAGCAGTTCTCCCGGGGGCAATGGCTACACCTTC. It yields the protein CASSSPGGNGYTF.

This clonotype was detected ten times or more. V and J are TRBV6-1 and TRBJ2-7, with D perhaps being TRBD1 or TRBD2 (5 bases each). Trimming pared 6 bases from V and 2 bases from J, leaving 14 bases between. Per the germline V gene, CDR1 is MNHNS and CDR2 is SASEGT. There are 14 residues in the CDR3. The CDR3 reads CASSTGTVAYEQYF. The CDR3 DNA sequence: TGTGCCAGCAGCACCGGGACGGTAGCCTACGAGCAGTACTTC.

This clonotype was seen ten or more times. The rearrangement joins TRBV11-2 to TRBJ2-3; the D gene could be TRBD1 or TRBD2 (6 bases each). This CDR3 spans 15 amino acids. The V and J ends lost 10 bases and 4 bases respectively, with 21 bases between them. Germline V CDR1 and CDR2: SGHAT, FQNNGV. CDR3 nucleotides: TGTGCCATACAGCTCATGGGGGGCCGCGCAGATACGCAGTATTTT. Its translation: CAIQLMGGRADTQYF.

This clonotype was seen ten or more times. The chain has TRBV3-1 and TRBJ1-2, with D perhaps matching TRBD1 (6 bases). The CDR3 loop spans 12 amino acids. The V end was cut by 5 bases, the J end by 7 bases, with 11 bases between. The germline CDR1 and CDR2 sequences are LGHDT and YNNKEL (reference sequence). CDR3 sequence (DNA): TGTGCCAGCAGCGTAACAGGGAGTGGCTACACCTTC. Translation: CASSVTGSGYTF. The entire variable domain, with the rest obtained from reference TRBV3-1 and TRBJ1-2, is as follows: DTAVSQTPKYLVTQMGNDKSIKCEQNLGHDTMYWYKQDSKKFLKIMFSYNNKELIINETVPNRFSPKSPDKAHLNLHINSLELGDSAVYFCASSVTGSGYTFGSGTRLTVV.

This clonotype was seen repeatedly, ten times or more. The chain uses TRBV2 and TRBJ1-1; D unclear. This CDR3 comprises 12 residues. The V gene's germline CDR1 is SNHLY and CDR2 FYNNEI. Trimming removed 0 bases at V and 10 bases at J, with 9 bases between. The CDR3: CASSEAGVGAFF. CDR3 DNA sequence: TGTGCCAGCAGTGAAGCGGGCGTCGGAGCTTTCTTT. The variable domain in full, with the rest retrieved from reference TRBV2 and TRBJ1-1, is EPEVTQTPSHQVTQMGQEVILRCVPISNHLYFYWYRQILGQKVEFLVSFYNNEISEKSEIFDDQFSVERPDGSNFTLKIRSTKLEDSAMYFCASSEAGVGAFFGQGTRLTVV.

V usage is TRBV12-3 or TRBV12-4 and J usage is TRBJ2-7, with TRBD1 as a possible D gene (6 bases). Trimming removed 4 bases at V and 1 base at J, with 11 bases between. The CDR3 is 14 residues long. CDR3 residues: CASSSGVRSYEQYF. The CDR3 DNA sequence: TGTGCCAGCAGTTCAGGGGTAAGGTCCTACGAGCAGTACTTC.

In its sample, this clonotype was seen many times. The chain employs TRBV5-1 and TRBJ1-5; TRBD1 matches 7 bases. Per the germline V gene, CDR1 is SGHRS and CDR2 is YFSETQ. This CDR3 has 14 amino acids. V lost 0 bases, J lost 6 bases, and 3 bases stayed unmatched. CDR3 sequence (DNA): TGCGCCAGCAGCTTGGGAGACAGGGCTCAGCCCCAGCATTTT. Amino acid sequence: CASSLGDRAQPQHF.

There are many counts of this clonotype. The rearrangement links TRBV12-3 or TRBV12-4 to TRBJ2-5, with 9 bases lining up with TRBD2. There are 15 residues in the CDR3. V shed 5 bases, J shed 5 bases, and the junction held 9 bases outside the gene matches. The CDR3 sequence is CASSPDAGGVETQYF. DNA of the CDR3: TGTGCCAGCAGTCCCGACGCGGGAGGGGTTGAGACCCAGTACTTC.

This clonotype was recorded many times. The chain carries TRBV29-1 and TRBJ1-2; 7 positions match TRBD1. Germline V lookup: CDR1 SQVTM, CDR2 ANQGSEA. The CDR3 length is 13 residues. Unmatched junction bases numbered 3, after V lost 4 bases and J lost 1 base. CDR3 nucleotides: TGCAGCGTTGGGACAGGAAATAACTATGGCTACACCTTC. Its protein product is CSVGTGNNYGYTF.

This clonotype was seen repeatedly, ten times or more. V is TRBV6-2 or TRBV6-3 and J is TRBJ2-3, with 14 bases that match TRBD2. Germline CDR1 MNHEY, CDR2 SVGEGT. The CDR3 consists of 15 residues. V gave up 4 bases and J gave up 6 bases; unmatched junction bases: 3. The DNA of the CDR3 is TGTGCCAGCAGTTTGGGACTAGCGGGAGTTGATACGCAGTATTTT. This sequence encodes CASSLGLAGVDTQYF.

This clonotype appeared many times. This rearrangement joins TRBV12-3 or TRBV12-4 to TRBJ1-3; the match to TRBD1 covers 7 bases. The length of the CDR3 is 16 residues. The junction had 8 bases not matched to a gene; V was cut back by 6 bases and J by 0 bases. CDR3 sequence reads: CASSPDRVSSGNTIYF. CDR3 coding DNA: TGTGCCAGCAGCCCTGACAGGGTGAGCTCTGGAAACACCATATATTTT.

This chain joins TRBV29-1 and TRBJ2-2; D gene ambiguous. Germline assignment: CDR1 SQVTM and CDR2 ANQGSEA. With 5 bases removed from V and 7 bases from J, the gap between germline ends came to 17 bases. This CDR3 is 14 amino acids long. CDR3 residues: CSVPADDGSGELFF. DNA for the CDR3: TGCAGCGTTCCCGCCGACGACGGAAGCGGGGAGCTGTTTTTT.

The rearrangement uses TRBV7-9 and TRBJ2-7; 7 nucleotides align to TRBD1. V shed 4 bases and J 2 bases; nucleotides not matched to a gene: 11. The CDR3 extends over 16 amino acids. Germline-derived CDR1 and CDR2 are SEHNR and FQNEAQ (reference sequence). DNA for the CDR3: TGTGCCAGCAGCTCCGATCCCTACAGGGGACCCTACGAGCAGTACTTC. This gives the protein CASSSDPYRGPYEQYF.

There are a few counts of this clonotype. The chain recombines TRBV20-1 with TRBJ2-2; TRBD2 matches at 9 bases. CDR3 size: 14 residues. Losses at the gene ends were 4 bases for V and 6 bases for J; bases not matched to a gene: 6. Germline loops: CDR1 DFQATT, CDR2 SNEGSKA (reference sequence). The CDR3 loop reads CSAKGREGPGELFF. The CDR3 DNA reads TGCAGTGCTAAAGGGCGGGAGGGTCCCGGGGAGCTGTTTTTT.

The genes are TRBV15 and TRBJ2-7, with no clear D. The germline V gene encodes CDR1 LNHNV and CDR2 YYDKDF (reference sequence). V lost 1 base and J 5 bases, leaving 9 bases between the germline ends. The CDR3 runs 13 residues. The CDR3 is CATSRVGSDEQYF. The CDR3 nucleotides are TGTGCCACCAGCAGAGTGGGGTCCGACGAGCAGTACTTC.

This clonotype came up many times. The chain recombines TRBV30 with TRBJ2-7, with D tentatively TRBD2 (6 bases). The ends were cut back, 5 bases at V and 3 bases at J, with 8 bases in the middle. CDR3 size: 11 residues. Germline V gene lookup returns CDR1 GTSNPN and CDR2 SVGIG (reference sequence). The CDR3 sequence is CAWGDFYEQYF. The CDR3 region has the DNA TGTGCCTGGGGGGACTTCTACGAGCAGTACTTC.

The V gene is TRBV7-9, the J gene TRBJ2-2, with TRBD2 matching 10 bases. Unmatched junction bases numbered 10, after V lost 5 bases and J lost 4 bases. Germline assignment: CDR1 SEHNR and CDR2 FQNEAQ (reference sequence). The CDR3 spans 17 residues. CDR3 in amino acids: CASSGLGTSESTGELFF. The CDR3, as DNA: TGTGCCAGCAGCGGACTAGGGACTAGCGAAAGCACCGGGGAGCTGTTTTTT. Drawing the rest from reference TRBV7-9 and TRBJ2-2, the complete variable domain is DTGVSQNPRHKITKRGQNVTFRCDPISEHNRLYWYRQTLGQGPEFLTYFQNEAQLEKSRLLSDRFSAERPKGSFSTLEIQRTEQGDSAMYLCASSGLGTSESTGELFFGEGSRLTVL.

The J gene is TRBJ1-4, the V gene TRBV12-3 or TRBV12-4; TRBD1 aligns across 10 bases. With V trimmed by 7 bases and J by 5 bases, 7 bases remained unmatched. The CDR3 spans 15 residues. The CDR3 here is CASTNRQGANEKLFF. DNA for the CDR3: TGTGCCAGCACCAACAGACAGGGGGCGAATGAAAAACTGTTTTTT.

This clonotype was recorded at least ten times. The chain links TRBV5-1 to TRBJ1-1, with unresolved D. The V and J ends lost 6 bases and 3 bases respectively, with 12 bases between them. The CDR3 sequence is 13 residues long. Germline values: CDR1 SGHRS, CDR2 YFSETQ. CDR3 region: CASKNPGDTEAFF. DNA for the CDR3: TGCGCCAGCAAGAACCCCGGGGACACTGAAGCTTTCTTT. The full variable domain, in which reference TRBV5-1 and TRBJ1-1 provide the parts outside the CDR3, is KAGVTQTPRYLIKTRGQQVTLSCSPISGHRSVSWYQQTPGQGLQFLFEYFSETQRNKGNFPGRFSGRQFSNSRSEMNVSTLELGDSALYLCASKNPGDTEAFFGQGTRLTVV.

In its sample, this clonotype was seen many times. V gene TRBV3-1 combines with J gene TRBJ1-1; D perhaps matches TRBD1 (5 bases). Germline CDR1 is LGHDT and CDR2 is YNNKEL (reference sequence). V shed 1 base and J shed 3 bases, with 12 bases lying between them. The CDR3 covers 15 residues. Here the CDR3 reads CASSQGADTHTEAFF. DNA of the CDR3: TGTGCCAGCAGCCAAGGCGCGGACACACACACTGAAGCTTTCTTT.